This T cell receptor (beta chain) was captured by sequencing in a study of T cell responses to AZD1222 COVID-19 vaccine. Profiling relied on immunoSEQ multiplex PCR, and the TCRdb table lists in-frame clones only, not all of them. The sample contains 90,000 to 120,000 clones, approximately 90% of which appear only once. The count of this clone is one. Germline CDR1 and CDR2: SEHNR and FQNEAQ (reference sequence). There are 15 residues in the CDR3. With 5 bases clipped from V and 2 bases from J, the junction kept 8 bases outside the gene matches. The clonotype originates from an adult who received the AZD1222 COVID-19 vaccine. This chain uses TRBV7-9 with TRBJ1-2; 7 bases agree with TRBD1. The sample was peripheral blood, taken 28 days after the second AZD1222 dose. The CDR3 sequence: CASSAWGDSNYGYTF. CDR3 bases: TGTGCCAGCAGCGCCTGGGGGGACAGCAACTATGGCTACACCTTC. The full variable domain, with the rest looked up from reference TRBV7-9 and TRBJ1-2, is DTGVSQNPRHKITKRGQNVTFRCDPISEHNRLYWYRQTLGQGPEFLTYFQNEAQLEKSRLLSDRFSAERPKGSFSTLEIQRTEQGDSAMYLCASSAWGDSNYGYTFGSGTRLTVV.